This entry is about one T cell receptor beta chain. Its antigen is as yet unknown. These data are taken from a study of tumor-infiltrating lymphocytes in localized non-small cell lung cancer. Whole-study context: Some samples were collected after neoadjuvant chemotherapy; smokers, never-smokers and several histologies were included.

Whole-study findings and limits: No link was found between tumor T-cell fraction and recurrence-free survival. Higher tumor T cell infiltration than in uninvolved lung was supported by TCRbeta sequencing.

Assay used: immunoSEQ multiplex PCR; TCRdb lists only in-frame clones, some missing. The table includes about 16,000 clones, around 75% detected once. Germline-derived CDR1 and CDR2 are SNHLY and FYNNEI. Trimming removed 7 bases from V and 5 bases from J; junction bases left unmatched: 4. The CDR3 has 14 amino acids. The chain combines TRBV2 with TRBJ1-6; 8 bases agree with TRBD1. The specimen was lung tumor tissue. The source of this sequence is a human donor with non-small cell lung cancer. The CDR3 spells CASIRTGNNSPLHF. In nucleotides, the CDR3 is TGTGCCAGCATACGGACAGGGAATAATTCACCCCTCCACTTT.